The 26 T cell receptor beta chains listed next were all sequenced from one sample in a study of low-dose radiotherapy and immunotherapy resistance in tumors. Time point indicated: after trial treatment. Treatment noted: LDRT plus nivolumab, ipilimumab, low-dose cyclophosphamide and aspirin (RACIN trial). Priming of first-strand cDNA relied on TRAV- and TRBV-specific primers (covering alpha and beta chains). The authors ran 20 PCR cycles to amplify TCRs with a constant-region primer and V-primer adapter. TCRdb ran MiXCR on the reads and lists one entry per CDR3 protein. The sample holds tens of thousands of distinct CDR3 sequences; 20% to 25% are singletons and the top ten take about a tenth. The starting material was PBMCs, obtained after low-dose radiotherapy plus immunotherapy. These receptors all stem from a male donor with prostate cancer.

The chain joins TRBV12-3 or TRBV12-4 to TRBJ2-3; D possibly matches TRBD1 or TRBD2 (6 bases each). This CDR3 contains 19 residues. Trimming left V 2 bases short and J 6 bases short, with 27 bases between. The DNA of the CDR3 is TGTGCCAGCAGTTTAAGCAGGGGCCTAACGGGGGTGCACGGGGATACGCAGTATTTT. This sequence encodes CASSLSRGLTGVHGDTQYF.

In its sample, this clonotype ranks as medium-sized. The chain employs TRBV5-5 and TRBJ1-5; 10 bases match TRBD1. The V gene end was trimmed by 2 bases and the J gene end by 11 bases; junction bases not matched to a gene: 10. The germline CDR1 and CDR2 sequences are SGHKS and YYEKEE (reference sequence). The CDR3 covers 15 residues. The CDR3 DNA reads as TGTGCCAGCAGCTTAGGACAGGGGGGGTTCGGAGCCCAGCATTTT. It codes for CASSLGQGGFGAQHF.

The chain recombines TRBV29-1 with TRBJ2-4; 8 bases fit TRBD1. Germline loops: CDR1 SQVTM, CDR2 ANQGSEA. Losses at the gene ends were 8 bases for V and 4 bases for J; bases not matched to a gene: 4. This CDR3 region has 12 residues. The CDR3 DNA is TGCAGCACTCGACAGGGGAAAAACATTCAGTACTTC. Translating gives CSTRQGKNIQYF.

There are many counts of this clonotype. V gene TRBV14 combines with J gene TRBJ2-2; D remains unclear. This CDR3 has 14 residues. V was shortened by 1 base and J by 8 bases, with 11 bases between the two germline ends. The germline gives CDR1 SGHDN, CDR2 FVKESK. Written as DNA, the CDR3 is TGTGCCAGCAGCCAAGTTTCTCTCGTAGGGGAGCTGTTTTTT. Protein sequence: CASSQVSLVGELFF.

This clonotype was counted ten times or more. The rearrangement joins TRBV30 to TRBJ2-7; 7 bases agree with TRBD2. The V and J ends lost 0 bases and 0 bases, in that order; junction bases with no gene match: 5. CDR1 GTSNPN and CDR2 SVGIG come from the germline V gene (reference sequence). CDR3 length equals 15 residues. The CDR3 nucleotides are TGTGCCTGGAGTGTCGGGCTAGCGGTCTCCTACGAGCAGTACTTC. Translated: CAWSVGLAVSYEQYF.

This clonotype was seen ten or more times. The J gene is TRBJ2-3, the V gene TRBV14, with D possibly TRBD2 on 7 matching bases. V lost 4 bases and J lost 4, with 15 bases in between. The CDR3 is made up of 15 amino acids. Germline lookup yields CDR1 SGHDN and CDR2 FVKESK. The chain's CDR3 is CASSLGGRGSDTQYF. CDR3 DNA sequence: TGTGCCAGCAGCCTGGGGGGGCGTGGCTCAGATACGCAGTATTTT.

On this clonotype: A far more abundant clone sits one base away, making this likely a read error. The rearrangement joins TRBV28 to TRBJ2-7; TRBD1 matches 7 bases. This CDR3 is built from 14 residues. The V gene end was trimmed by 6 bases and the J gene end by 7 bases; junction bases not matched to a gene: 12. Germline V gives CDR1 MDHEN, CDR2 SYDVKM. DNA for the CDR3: TGTGCCAGCAGGACAGGGTCTAACTACAATGAGCAGTACTTC. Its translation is CASRTGSNYNEQYF.

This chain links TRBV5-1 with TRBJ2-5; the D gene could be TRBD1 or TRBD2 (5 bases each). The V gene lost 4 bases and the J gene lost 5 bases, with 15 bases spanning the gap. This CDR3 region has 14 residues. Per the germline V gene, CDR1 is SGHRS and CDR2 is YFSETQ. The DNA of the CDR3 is TGCGCCAGCAGCCCGAATGGGGGTGGGGAGACCCAGTACTTC. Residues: CASSPNGGGETQYF. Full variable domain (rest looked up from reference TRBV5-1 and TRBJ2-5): KAGVTQTPRYLIKTRGQQVTLSCSPISGHRSVSWYQQTPGQGLQFLFEYFSETQRNKGNFPGRFSGRQFSNSRSEMNVSTLELGDSALYLCASSPNGGGETQYFGPGTRLLVL.

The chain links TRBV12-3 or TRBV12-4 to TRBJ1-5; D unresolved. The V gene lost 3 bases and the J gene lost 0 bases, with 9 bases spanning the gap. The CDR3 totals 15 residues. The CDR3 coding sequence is TGTGCCAGCAGTTTTCGACACCATAGCAATCAGCCCCAGCATTTT. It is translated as CASSFRHHSNQPQHF.

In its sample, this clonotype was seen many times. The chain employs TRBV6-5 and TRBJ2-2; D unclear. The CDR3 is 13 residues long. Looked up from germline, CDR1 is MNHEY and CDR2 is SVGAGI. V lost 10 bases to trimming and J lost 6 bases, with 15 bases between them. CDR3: CATSTEMAGELFF. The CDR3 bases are TGTGCCACCTCGACGGAGATGGCCGGGGAGCTGTTTTTT.

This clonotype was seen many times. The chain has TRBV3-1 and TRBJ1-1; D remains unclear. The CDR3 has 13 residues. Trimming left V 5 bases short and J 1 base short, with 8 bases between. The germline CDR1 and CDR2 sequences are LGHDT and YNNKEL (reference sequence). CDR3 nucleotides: TGTGCCAGCAGCTATGCCCCGAACACTGAAGCTTTCTTT. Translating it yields CASSYAPNTEAFF.

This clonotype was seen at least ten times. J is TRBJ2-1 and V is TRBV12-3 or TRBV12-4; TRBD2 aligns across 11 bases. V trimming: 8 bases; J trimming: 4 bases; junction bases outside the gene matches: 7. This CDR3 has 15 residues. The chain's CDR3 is CASFSSGGGYNEQFF. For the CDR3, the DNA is TGTGCCAGCTTTAGTAGCGGGGGGGGTTACAATGAGCAGTTCTTC.

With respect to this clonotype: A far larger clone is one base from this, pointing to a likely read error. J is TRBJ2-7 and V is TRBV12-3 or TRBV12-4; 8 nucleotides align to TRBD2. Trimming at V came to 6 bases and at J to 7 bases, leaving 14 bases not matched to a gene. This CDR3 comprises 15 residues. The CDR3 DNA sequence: TGTGCCAGCAGGTATAGCGGGACCTCCTACAATGAGCAGTACTTC. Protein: CASRYSGTSYNEQYF.

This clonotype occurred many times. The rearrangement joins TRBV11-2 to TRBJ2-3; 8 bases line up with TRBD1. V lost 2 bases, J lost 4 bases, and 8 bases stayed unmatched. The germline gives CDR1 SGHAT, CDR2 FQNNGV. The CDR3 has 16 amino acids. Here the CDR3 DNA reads TGTGCCAGCAGCTTATGGGGACAGGAGAACCCAGATACGCAGTATTTT. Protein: CASSLWGQENPDTQYF.

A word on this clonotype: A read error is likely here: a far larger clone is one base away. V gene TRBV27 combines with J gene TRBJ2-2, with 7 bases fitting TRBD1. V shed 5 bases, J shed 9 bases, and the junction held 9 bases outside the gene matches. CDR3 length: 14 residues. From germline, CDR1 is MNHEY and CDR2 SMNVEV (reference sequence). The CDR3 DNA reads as TGTGCCAGCAGTACTCACAGGGGATCCTGGGAGCTGTTTTTT. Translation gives CASSTHRGSWELFF.

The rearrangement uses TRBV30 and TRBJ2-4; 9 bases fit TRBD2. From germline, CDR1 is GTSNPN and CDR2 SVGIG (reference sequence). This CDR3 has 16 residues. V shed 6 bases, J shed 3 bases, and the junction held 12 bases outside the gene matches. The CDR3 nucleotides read TGTGCCTGCTCAGCGGGGGGTAATGTGGGCAAAAACATTCAGTACTTC. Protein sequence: CACSAGGNVGKNIQYF.

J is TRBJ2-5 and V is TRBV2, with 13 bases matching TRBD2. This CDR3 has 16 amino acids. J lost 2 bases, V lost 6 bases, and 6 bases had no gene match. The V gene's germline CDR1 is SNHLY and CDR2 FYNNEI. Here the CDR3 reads CASSAGTSGVQETQYF. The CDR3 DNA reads TGTGCCAGCAGCGCCGGGACTAGCGGGGTACAAGAGACCCAGTACTTC.

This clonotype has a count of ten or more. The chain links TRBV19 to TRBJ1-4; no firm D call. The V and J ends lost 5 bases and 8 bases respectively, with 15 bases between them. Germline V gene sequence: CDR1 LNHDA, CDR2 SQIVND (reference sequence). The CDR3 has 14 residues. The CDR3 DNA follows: TGTGCCAGTAGTCCGGACCGGATCGTGGAAAAACTGTTTTTT. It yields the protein CASSPDRIVEKLFF. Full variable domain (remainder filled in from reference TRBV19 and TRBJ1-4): DGGITQSPKYLFRKEGQNVTLSCEQNLNHDAMYWYRQDPGQGLRLIYYSQIVNDFQKGDIAEGYSVSREKKESFPLTVTSAQKNPTAFYLCASSPDRIVEKLFFGSGTQLSVL.

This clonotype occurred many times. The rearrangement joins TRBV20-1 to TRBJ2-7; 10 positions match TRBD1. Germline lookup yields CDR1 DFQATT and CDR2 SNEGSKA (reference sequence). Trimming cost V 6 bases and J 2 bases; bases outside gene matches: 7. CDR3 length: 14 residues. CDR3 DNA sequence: TGCAGTGCCATCGGGGGGACAGGGGCCTACGAGCAGTACTTC. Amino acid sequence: CSAIGGTGAYEQYF.

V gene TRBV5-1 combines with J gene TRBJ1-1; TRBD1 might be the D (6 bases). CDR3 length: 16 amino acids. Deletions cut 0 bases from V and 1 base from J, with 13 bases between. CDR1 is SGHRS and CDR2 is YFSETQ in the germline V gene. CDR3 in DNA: TGCGCCAGCAGCTTGGAAGTTGGGACAAGGAACACTGAAGCTTTCTTT. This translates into CASSLEVGTRNTEAFF.

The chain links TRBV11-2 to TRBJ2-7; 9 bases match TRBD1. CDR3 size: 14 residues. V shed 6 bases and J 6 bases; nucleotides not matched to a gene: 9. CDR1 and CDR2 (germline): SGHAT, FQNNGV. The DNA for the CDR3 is TGTGCCAGCAGGGAGACAGGGGGAGGATCCGAGCAGTACTTC. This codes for CASRETGGGSEQYF.

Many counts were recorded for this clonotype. The DNA for the CDR3 is TGCGCCAGCAGTGATACGGTGACTTATTACGAGCAGTACTTC. Its protein is CASSDTVTYYEQYF. The J gene is TRBJ2-7, the V gene TRBV10-2; no definite D call. The CDR3 is 14 residues long. Germline values: CDR1 WSHSY, CDR2 SAAADI. V lost 3 bases and J 4 bases, leaving 13 bases between the germline ends.

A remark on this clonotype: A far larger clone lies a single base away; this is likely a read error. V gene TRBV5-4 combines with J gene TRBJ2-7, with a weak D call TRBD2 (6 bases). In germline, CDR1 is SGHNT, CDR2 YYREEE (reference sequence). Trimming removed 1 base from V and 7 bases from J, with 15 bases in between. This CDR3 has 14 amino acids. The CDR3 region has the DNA TGTGCCAGCAGCTTGCAGCTGGCTAGCGCTGAGCAGTACTTC. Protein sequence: CASSLQLASAEQYF.

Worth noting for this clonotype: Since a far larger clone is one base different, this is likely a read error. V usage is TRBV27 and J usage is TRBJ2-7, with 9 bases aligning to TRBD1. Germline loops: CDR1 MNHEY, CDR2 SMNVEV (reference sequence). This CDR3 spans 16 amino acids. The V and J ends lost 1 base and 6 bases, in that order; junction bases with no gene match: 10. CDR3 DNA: TGTGCCAGCAGTTTATATACCGGGGACAGGGCCCCCGAGCAGTACTTC. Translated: CASSLYTGDRAPEQYF.

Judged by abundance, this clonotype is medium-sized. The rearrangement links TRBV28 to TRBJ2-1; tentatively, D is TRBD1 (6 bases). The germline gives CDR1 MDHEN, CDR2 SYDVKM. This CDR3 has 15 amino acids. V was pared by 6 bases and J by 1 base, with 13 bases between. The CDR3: CASRHRALSYNEQFF. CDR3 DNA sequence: TGTGCCAGCAGGCACAGGGCCCTTTCCTACAATGAGCAGTTCTTC.

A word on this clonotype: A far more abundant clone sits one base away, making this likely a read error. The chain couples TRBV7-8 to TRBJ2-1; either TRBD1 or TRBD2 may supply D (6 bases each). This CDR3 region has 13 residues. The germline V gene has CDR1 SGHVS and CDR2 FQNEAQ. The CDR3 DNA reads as TGTGCCAGCAGCCTCCGGTGGGGGGCTGAGCTGTTCTTC. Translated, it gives CASSLRWGAELFF.